This note documents a single TCR beta chain sequence. Its antigen is not identified. The data were taken from a study of response to subunit inactivated influenza vaccine. V gave up 3 bases and J gave up 15 bases; unmatched junction bases: 3. CDR1 and CDR2 from the germline V gene are SGHRS and YFSETQ. This CDR3 has 12 residues. General study points: A suggestion made by the authors is that each seasonal influenza vaccination recruits few new T cells.

TCRdb re-called the RT-PCR reads with MiXCR, one entry per CDR3 protein. The top ten clones hold more than 9% of a sample with fewer than 800,000 distinct CDR3 sequences, about a sixth of them seen once. Sequencing used PBMCs from blood, obtained 12 days after vaccination. The clonotype comes from a man between 50 and 59 years old who received an inactivated influenza vaccine. The chain employs TRBV5-1 and TRBJ2-1, with TRBD2 identical over 13 bases. This chain's CDR3 is CASSSGLAGWFF. The CDR3 DNA is TGCGCCAGCAGCTCGGGACTAGCGGGATGGTTCTTC.